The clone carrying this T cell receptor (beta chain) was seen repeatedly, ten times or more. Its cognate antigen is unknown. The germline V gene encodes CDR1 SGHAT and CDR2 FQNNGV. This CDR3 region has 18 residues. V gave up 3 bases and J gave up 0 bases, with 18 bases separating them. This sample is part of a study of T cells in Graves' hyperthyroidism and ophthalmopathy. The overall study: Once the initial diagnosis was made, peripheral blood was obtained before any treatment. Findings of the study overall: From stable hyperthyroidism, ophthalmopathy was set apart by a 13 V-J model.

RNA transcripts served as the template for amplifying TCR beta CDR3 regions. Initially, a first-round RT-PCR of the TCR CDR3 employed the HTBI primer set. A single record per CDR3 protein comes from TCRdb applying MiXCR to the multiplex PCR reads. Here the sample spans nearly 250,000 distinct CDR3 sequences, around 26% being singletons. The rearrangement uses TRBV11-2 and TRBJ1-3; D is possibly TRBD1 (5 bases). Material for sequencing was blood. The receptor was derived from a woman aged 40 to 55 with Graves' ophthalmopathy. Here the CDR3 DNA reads TGTGCCAGCAGCTTCACCCGGGACCCATGGAGCTCTGGAAACACCATATATTTT. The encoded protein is CASSFTRDPWSSGNTIYF.